A single sample gave rise to the 4 T cell receptor beta chains below, sequenced in a study of control samples from healthy donors and cancer patients. Data came from immunoSEQ multiplex PCR; TCRdb stores just in-frame clones and leaves some out. The table lists some 150,000 clones, roughly nine tenths of them singletons. The sample comprised blood. These receptors came from a man aged 25-40 years in good health.

The chain has TRBV10-3 and TRBJ1-1; D remains unclear. The ends were cut back, 0 bases at V and 8 bases at J, with 10 bases in the middle. Germline CDR1 is ENHRY and CDR2 is SYGVKD. The length of the CDR3 is 13 residues. The CDR3 sequence: CAISESSSAEAFF. The CDR3 DNA is TGTGCCATCAGTGAGTCGTCCTCGGCAGAAGCTTTCTTT.

The V call is TRBV10-2, the J call TRBJ1-1; D gene ambiguous. Trimming removed 4 bases from V and 10 bases from J, with 13 bases in between. The CDR3 sequence is 12 residues long. Looked up from germline, CDR1 is WSHSY and CDR2 is SAAADI. CDR3 DNA sequence: TGCGCCAGCAGTGGCATGAGAGGTGGAGCTTTCTTT. It codes for CASSGMRGGAFF.

This chain joins TRBV23-1 and TRBJ2-5; D possibly corresponds to TRBD1 (5 bases). TRBV23-1 is placed among ORFs of uncertain function. V lost 2 bases and J lost 4, with 8 bases in between. This CDR3 is built from 13 residues. CDR3 coding DNA: TGCGCCAGCAGTCAAAAGCAGGGAGAGACCCAGTACTTC. Its protein is CASSQKQGETQYF.

V is TRBV9 and J is TRBJ2-7, with D possibly TRBD1 on 6 matching bases. The CDR3 extends over 15 amino acids. The germline V and J ends were trimmed by 0 bases and 6 bases, with 16 bases remaining between them. Germline V lookup: CDR1 SGDLS, CDR2 YYNGEE. The DNA of the CDR3 is TGTGCCAGCAGCGTAGGCCGGGACAACTGGGCCGAGCAGTACTTC. It is translated as CASSVGRDNWAEQYF.